This T cell receptor (beta chain) comes out of a study of post-analysis software for immune sequencing data. Study conclusions and caveats: Elevated frequency relative to controls characterized roughly five TRBV segments in patients, TRBV5-6, TRBV5-1 and TRBV20-1 among them. The normalized Chao1 diversity of multiple sclerosis patients was significantly lower than that of controls.

The germline V gene has CDR1 DFQATT and CDR2 SNEGSKA (reference sequence). This CDR3 has 11 residues. Trimming removed 5 bases from V and 5 bases from J, with 9 bases in between. TCR beta cDNA libraries had unique molecular identifiers. TCRdb redid the calling of the PCR reads with MiXCR, one entry per CDR3 protein. The sample lists hundreds of thousands of distinct CDR3 sequences, approximately 60% seen once, with about 10% in the top ten. As concerns this clonotype: Its matching antigen is unknown.

The sample taken for sequencing was blood. This clonotype originated in a girl aged 2 to 10 with multiple sclerosis. J is TRBJ2-5 and V is TRBV20-1; D gene unclear. The CDR3 is CSAAPAETQYF. The CDR3, as DNA: TGCAGTGCTGCCCCGGCGGAGACCCAGTACTTC.